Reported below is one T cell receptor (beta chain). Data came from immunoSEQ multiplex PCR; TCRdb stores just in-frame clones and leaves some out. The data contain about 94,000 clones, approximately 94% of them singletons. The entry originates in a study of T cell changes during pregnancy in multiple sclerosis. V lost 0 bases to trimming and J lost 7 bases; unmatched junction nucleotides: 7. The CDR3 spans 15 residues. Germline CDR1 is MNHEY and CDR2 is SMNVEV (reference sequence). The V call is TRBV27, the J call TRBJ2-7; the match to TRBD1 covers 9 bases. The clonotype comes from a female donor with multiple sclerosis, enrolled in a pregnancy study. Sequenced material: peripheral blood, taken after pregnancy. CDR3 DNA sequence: TGTGCCAGCAGTTTATCGGGGACAGGGTCTCGGGAGCAGTACTTC. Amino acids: CASSLSGTGSREQYF.